A single T cell receptor (beta chain) is shown here with its context. Antigen: not known. The data belong to a study of cytotoxic CD8 clonotypes in ibrutinib-treated CLL. Study information: Samples showed on average approximately 270,000 productive templates and 94,082 productive rearrangements.

With cryopreserved PBMCs as the source, approximately 2 micrograms of genomic DNA went to TCR beta libraries. Study findings and constraints: Contraction or stability on treatment characterized the public clonotypes, which were uncommon. Relative to age-matched healthy donors, clonality at baseline was higher, and it tracked circulating CD8+ T-cell counts.

The CDR3 spans 14 residues. CDR1 is MGHRA, CDR2 YSYEKL, per germline. V lost 3 bases, J lost 3 bases, and 3 bases stayed unmatched. The repertoire was sequenced with immunoSEQ multiplex PCR; TCRdb's copy has only in-frame clones and lacks some. The table includes roughly 300,000 clones, less than 85% detected once. The receptor was derived from a human donor with chronic lymphocytic leukemia. This sample comprised PBMCs, obtained at disease progression, from a patient treated with ibrutinib. The chain employs TRBV4-1 and TRBJ2-7, with TRBD1 matching over 9 bases. The CDR3 reads CASSHPGQGYEQYF. The CDR3 bases are TGCGCCAGCAGCCACCCGGGACAGGGCTACGAGCAGTACTTC.